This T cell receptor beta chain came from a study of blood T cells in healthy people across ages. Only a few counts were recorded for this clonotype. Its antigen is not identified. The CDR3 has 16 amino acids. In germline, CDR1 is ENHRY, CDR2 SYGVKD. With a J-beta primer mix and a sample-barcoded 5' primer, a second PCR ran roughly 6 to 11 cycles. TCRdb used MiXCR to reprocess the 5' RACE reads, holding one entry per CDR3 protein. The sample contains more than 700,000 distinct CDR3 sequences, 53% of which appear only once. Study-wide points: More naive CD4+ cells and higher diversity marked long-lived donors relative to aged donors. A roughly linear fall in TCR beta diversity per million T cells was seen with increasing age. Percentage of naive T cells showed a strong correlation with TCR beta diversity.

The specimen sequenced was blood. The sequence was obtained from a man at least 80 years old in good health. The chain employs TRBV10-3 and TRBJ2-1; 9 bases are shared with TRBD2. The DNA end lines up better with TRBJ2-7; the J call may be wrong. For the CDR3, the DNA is TGTGCCATCAGTGCGCCCACGGCGGGAGGGCCTCGCGAGCAGTACTTC. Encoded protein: CAISAPTAGGPREQYF.